This is a list of T cell receptor beta chains from one sample in a study of cytomegalovirus exposure and HLA in healthy donors. Sequenced by immunoSEQ multiplex PCR; TCRdb stores in-frame clones only, minus some. The table shows 150,000 to 200,000 clones, with approximately 72% occurring only once. Sequencing was done on a sample of PBMCs. Receptors were obtained from a man aged 35 to 55 in good health and CMV-seropositive. The CDR3 runs from the conserved cysteine through the conserved F or W. Fields, in order: V gene, D gene, clone size, J gene, CDR3 protein, CDR3 DNA. The D gene is left open where the match is weak. Clone size is given for some rows only: seen once, a few or many times, or a class if the clone is expanded.

TRBV19,NA,NA,TRBJ2-2,CASSIVAQGQGTGELFF,TGTGCCAGTAGTATAGTTGCACAGGGTCAGGGCACCGGGGAGCTGTTTTTT
TRBV9,NA,NA,TRBJ2-1,CASSTNNEQFF,TGTGCCAGCAGCACAAACAATGAGCAGTTCTTC
TRBV7-2,TRBD2,NA,TRBJ2-7,CASSLAGEGTYEQYF,TGTGCCAGCAGCTTAGCAGGGGAGGGGACCTACGAGCAGTACTTC
TRBV7-2,TRBD2,NA,TRBJ2-7,CASSARLAGHYEQYF,TGTGCCAGCAGCGCACGTTTAGCGGGTCATTACGAGCAGTACTTC
TRBV29-1,NA,NA,TRBJ1-2,CSVEDGGGGYTF,TGCAGCGTTGAAGACGGGGGAGGCGGCTACACCTTC
TRBV4-2,NA,once,TRBJ1-1,CASSQDTLLSTEAFF,TGTGCCAGCAGCCAAGATACCCTGTTGAGCACTGAAGCTTTCTTT
TRBV7-9,TRBD1,NA,TRBJ1-4,CASSSDRGGGEKLFF,TGTGCCAGCAGCTCTGACAGGGGAGGAGGTGAAAAACTGTTTTTT
TRBV4-3,NA,few,TRBJ1-4,CASSQDTPGNEKLFF,TGCGCCAGCAGCCAAGATACGCCGGGTAATGAAAAACTGTTTTTT
TRBV14,NA,few,TRBJ2-7,CASSQPPPKHYEQYF,TGTGCCAGCAGCCAGCCCCCCCCGAAGCACTACGAGCAGTACTTC
TRBV19,NA,NA,TRBJ2-1,CASTTGVGRLNEQFF,TGTGCCAGTACCACCGGCGTGGGGCGCTTAAATGAGCAGTTCTTC
TRBV6-5,NA,NA,TRBJ1-2,CASSLTAGSYGYTF,TGTGCCAGCTCCCTCACGGCGGGGTCTTATGGCTACACCTTC